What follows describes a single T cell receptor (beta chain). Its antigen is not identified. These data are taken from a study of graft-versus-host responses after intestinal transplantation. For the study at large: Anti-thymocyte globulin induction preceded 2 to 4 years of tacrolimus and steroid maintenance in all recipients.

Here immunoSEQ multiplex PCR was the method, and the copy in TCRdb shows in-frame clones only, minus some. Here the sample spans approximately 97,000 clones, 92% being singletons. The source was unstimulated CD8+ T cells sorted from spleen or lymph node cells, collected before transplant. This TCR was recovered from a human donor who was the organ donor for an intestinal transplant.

CDR3 region: CSGTVSSYNEQFF. The CDR3 DNA reads as TGCAGCGGGACTGTCAGCTCCTACAATGAGCAGTTCTTC. The chain joins TRBV29-1 to TRBJ2-1; D possibly corresponds to TRBD2 (5 bases). Germline CDR1 and CDR2: SQVTM and ANQGSEA. The CDR3 is 13 amino acids. V lost 7 bases and J lost 0, with 10 bases in between.